This T cell receptor (beta chain) comes out of a study of blood T cell repertoires in COVID-19. Profiled with immunoSEQ multiplex PCR; TCRdb holds only in-frame clones, not every one. The table lists 85,000 to 130,000 clones, approximately 80% of them singletons. With V trimmed by 0 bases and J by 3 bases, 3 bases remained unmatched. Germline lookup yields CDR1 SGHTA and CDR2 FQGNSA. The CDR3 spans 16 residues. The gene calls are TRBV7-2 and TRBJ1-5; TRBD1 agrees at 9 bases. The sample consisted of peripheral blood. The receptor was derived from a woman aged 55-75 years with acute or convalescent COVID-19. CDR3 residues: CASSLAGQGSNQPQHF. The CDR3 nucleotides read TGTGCCAGCAGCTTAGCGGGACAGGGTTCCAATCAGCCCCAGCATTTT.